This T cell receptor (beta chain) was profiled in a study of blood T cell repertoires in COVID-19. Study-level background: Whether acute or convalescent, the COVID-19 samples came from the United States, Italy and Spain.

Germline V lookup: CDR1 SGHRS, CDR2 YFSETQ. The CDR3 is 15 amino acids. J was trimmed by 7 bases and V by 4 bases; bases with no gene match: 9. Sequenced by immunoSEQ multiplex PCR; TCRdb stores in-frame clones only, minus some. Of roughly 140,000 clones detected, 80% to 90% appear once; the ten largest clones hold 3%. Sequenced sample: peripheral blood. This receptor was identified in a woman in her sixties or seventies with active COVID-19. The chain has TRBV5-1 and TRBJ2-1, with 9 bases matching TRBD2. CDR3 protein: CASSVAGAVGNEQFF. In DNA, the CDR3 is TGCGCCAGCAGCGTAGCGGGAGCGGTGGGTAATGAGCAGTTCTTC. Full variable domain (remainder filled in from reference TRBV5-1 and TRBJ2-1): KAGVTQTPRYLIKTRGQQVTLSCSPISGHRSVSWYQQTPGQGLQFLFEYFSETQRNKGNFPGRFSGRQFSNSRSEMNVSTLELGDSALYLCASSVAGAVGNEQFFGPGTRLTVL.